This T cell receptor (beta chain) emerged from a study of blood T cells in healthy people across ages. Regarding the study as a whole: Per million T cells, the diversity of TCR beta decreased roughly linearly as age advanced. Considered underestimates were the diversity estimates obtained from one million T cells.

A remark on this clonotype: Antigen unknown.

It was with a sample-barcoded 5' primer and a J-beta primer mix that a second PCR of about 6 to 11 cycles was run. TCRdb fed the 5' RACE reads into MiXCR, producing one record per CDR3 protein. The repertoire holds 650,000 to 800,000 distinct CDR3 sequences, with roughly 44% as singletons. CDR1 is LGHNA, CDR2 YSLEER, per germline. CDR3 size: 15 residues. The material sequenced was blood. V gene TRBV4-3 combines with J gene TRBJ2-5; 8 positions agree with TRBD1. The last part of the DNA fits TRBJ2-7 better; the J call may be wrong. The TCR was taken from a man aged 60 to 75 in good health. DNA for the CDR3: TGCGCCAGCAGCCGTGGCGGACAGGGCTACTACGAGCAGTACTTC. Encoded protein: CASSRGGQGYYEQYF.